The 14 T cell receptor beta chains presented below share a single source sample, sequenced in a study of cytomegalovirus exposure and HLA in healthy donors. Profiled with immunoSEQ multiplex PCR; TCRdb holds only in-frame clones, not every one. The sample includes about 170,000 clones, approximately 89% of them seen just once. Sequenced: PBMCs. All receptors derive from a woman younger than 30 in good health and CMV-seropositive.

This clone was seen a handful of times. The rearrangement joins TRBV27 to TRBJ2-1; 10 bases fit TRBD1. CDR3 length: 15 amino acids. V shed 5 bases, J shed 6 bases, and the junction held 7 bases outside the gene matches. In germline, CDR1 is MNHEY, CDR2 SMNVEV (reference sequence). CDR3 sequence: CASSRPGTGVNEQFF. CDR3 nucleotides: TGTGCCAGCAGTCGACCCGGGACAGGGGTCAATGAGCAGTTCTTC.

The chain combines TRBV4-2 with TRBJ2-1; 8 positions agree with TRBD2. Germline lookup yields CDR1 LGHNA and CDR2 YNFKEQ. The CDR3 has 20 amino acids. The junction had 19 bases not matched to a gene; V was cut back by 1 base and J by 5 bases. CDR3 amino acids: CASSQGDGTSHYGVNNEQFF. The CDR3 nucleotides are TGTGCCAGCAGCCAAGGTGACGGGACTAGTCATTATGGGGTAAACAATGAGCAGTTCTTC.

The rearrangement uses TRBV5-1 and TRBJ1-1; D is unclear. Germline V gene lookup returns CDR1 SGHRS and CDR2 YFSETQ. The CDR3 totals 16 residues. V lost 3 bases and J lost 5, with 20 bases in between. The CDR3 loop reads CASSYETPPAGTEAFF. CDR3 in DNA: TGCGCCAGCAGCTACGAAACCCCCCCGGCGGGGACTGAAGCTTTCTTT.

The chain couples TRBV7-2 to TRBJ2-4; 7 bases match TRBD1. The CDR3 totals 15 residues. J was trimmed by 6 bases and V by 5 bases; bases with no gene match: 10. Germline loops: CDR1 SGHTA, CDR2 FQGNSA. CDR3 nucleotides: TGTGCCAGCAGCCCCCAGACAGGGATGGCAAACATTCAGTACTTC. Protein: CASSPQTGMANIQYF. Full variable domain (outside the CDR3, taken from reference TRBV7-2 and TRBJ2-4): GAGVSQSPSNKVTEKGKDVELRCDPISGHTALYWYRQSLGQGLEFLIYFQGNSAPDKSGLPSDRFSAERTGGSVSTLTIQRTQQEDSAVYLCASSPQTGMANIQYFGAGTRLSVL.

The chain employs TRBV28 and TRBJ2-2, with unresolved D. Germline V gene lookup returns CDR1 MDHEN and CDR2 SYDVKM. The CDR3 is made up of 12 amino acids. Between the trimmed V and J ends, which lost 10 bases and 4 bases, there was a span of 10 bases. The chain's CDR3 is CATARGTGELFF. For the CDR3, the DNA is TGTGCCACCGCCCGCGGCACCGGGGAGCTGTTTTTT.

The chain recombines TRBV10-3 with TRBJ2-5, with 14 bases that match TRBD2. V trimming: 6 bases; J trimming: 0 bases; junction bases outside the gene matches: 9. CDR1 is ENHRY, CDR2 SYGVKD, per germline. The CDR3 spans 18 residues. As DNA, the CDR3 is TGTGCCATCAGGTTCCCGGGACTAGCGGGAGAGGACCAAGAGACCCAGTACTTC. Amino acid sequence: CAIRFPGLAGEDQETQYF.

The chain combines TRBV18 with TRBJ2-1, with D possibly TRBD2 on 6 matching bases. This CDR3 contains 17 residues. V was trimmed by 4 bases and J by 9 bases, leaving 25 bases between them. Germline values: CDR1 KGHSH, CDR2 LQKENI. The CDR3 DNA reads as TGTGCCAGCTCACGGCCATGGTCGGCGGGGCTCGGGGCTGAGCAGTTCTTC. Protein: CASSRPWSAGLGAEQFF.

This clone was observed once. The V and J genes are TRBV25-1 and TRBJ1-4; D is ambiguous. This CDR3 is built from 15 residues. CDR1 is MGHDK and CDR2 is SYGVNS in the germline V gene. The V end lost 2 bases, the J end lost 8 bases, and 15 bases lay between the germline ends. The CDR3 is CASSEHRGGYEKLFF. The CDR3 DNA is TGTGCCAGCAGTGAACACCGGGGAGGATACGAAAAACTGTTTTTT.

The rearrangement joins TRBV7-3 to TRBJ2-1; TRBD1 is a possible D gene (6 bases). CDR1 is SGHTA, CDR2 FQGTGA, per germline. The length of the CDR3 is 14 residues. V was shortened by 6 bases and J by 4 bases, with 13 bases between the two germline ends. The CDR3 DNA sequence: TGTGCCAGCAGTCCGGGACACGGGTACAATGAGCAGTTCTTC. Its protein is CASSPGHGYNEQFF.

Here the CDR3 DNA reads TGTGCCAGCAGCTTATGGACAGCTACTTCTGAAGCTTTCTTT. It encodes CASSLWTATSEAFF. J is TRBJ1-1 and V is TRBV7-2; tentatively, D is TRBD1 (6 bases). Per the germline V gene, CDR1 is SGHTA and CDR2 is FQGNSA. V was trimmed by 2 bases and J by 6 bases, leaving 13 bases between them. The CDR3 loop spans 14 amino acids.

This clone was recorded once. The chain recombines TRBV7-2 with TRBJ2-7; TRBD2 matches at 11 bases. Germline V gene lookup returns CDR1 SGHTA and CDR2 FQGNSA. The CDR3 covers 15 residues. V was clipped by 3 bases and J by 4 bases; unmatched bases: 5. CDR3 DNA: TGTGCCAGCAGCTTGCTAGCGGGAGGAGTTTACGAGCAGTACTTC. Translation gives CASSLLAGGVYEQYF.

In DNA, the CDR3 is TGTGCCAGCAAGGAGGGAGTGAATGAGCAGTTCTTC. Encoded protein: CASKEGVNEQFF. The chain carries TRBV2 and TRBJ2-1, with D tentatively TRBD2 (6 bases). Germline V CDR1 and CDR2: SNHLY, FYNNEI. V lost 7 bases and J 7 bases, leaving 11 bases between the germline ends. The CDR3 covers 12 residues.

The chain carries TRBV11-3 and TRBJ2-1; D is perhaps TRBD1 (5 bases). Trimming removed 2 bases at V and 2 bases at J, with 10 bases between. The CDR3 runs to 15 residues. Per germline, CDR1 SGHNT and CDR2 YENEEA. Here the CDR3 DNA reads TGTGCCAGCAGCTTATCCCAGGGCCCCTACAATGAGCAGTTCTTC. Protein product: CASSLSQGPYNEQFF.

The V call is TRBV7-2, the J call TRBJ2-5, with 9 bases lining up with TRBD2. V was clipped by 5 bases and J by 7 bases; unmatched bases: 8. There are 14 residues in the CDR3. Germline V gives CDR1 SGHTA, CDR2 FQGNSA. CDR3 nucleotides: TGTGCCAGCAGCCCACAGCGGGGGGCTTGGACCCAGTACTTC. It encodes CASSPQRGAWTQYF.